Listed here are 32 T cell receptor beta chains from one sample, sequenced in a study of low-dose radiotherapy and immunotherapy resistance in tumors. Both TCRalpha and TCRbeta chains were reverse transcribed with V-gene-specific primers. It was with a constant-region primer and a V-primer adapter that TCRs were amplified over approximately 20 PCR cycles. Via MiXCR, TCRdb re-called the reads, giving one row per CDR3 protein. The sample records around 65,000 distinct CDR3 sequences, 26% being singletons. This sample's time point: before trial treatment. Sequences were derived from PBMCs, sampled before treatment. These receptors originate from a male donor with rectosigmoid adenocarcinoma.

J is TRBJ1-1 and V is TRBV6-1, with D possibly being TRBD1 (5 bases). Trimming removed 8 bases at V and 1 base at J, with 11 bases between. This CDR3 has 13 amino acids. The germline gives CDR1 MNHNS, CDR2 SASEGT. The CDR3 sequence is CASFLGENTEAFF. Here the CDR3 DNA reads TGTGCCAGCTTTTTGGGGGAGAACACTGAAGCTTTCTTT.

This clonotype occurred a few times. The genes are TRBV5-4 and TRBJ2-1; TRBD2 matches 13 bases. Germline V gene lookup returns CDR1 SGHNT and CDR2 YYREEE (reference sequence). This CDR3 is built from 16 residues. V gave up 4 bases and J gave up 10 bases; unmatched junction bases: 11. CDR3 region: CASSTGTSGAAGEQFF. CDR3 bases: TGTGCCAGCAGCACCGGGACTAGCGGGGCCGCCGGGGAGCAGTTCTTC.

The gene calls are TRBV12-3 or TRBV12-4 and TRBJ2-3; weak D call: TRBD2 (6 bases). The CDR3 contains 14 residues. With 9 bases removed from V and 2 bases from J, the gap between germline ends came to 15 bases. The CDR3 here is CASRRAGYTDTQYF. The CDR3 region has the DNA TGTGCCAGTCGTAGAGCGGGCTACACAGATACGCAGTATTTT.

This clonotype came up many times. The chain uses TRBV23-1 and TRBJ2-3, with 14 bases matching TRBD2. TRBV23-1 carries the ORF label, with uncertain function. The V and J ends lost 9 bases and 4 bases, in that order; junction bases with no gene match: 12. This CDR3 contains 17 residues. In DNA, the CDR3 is TGCGCCAGGGGTCGACTAGCGGGAGGGGAAGTACCAGATACGCAGTATTTT. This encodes CARGRLAGGEVPDTQYF.

The CDR3 DNA sequence: TGCGCCAGCAGCTGGGGCTCCGGCCCCACAGATACGCAGTATTTT. Amino acid sequence: CASSWGSGPTDTQYF. V usage is TRBV5-1 and J usage is TRBJ2-3; possible D gene TRBD1, 5 bases. The CDR3 consists of 15 residues. V was clipped by 3 bases and J by 2 bases, with 13 bases between them. The V gene's germline CDR1 is SGHRS and CDR2 YFSETQ.

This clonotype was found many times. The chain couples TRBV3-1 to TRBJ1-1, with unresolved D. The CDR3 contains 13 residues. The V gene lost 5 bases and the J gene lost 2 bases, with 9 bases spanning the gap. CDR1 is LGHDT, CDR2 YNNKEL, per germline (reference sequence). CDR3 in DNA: TGTGCCAGCAGCGACCGCCTAAACACTGAAGCTTTCTTT. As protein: CASSDRLNTEAFF.

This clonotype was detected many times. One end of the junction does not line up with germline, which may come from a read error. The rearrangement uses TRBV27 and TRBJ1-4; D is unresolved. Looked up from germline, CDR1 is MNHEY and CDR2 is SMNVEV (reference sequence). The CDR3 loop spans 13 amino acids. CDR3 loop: CASRPATTEKLFF. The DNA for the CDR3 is TGTGCCAGCAGACCGGCCACTACTGAAAAACTGTTTTTT. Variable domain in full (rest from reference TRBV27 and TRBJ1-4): EAQVTQNPRYLITVTGKKLTVTCSQNMNHEYMSWYRQDPGLGLRQIYYSMNVEVTDKGDVPEGYKVSRKEKRNFPLILESPSPNQTSLYFCASRPATTEKLFFGSGTQLSVL.

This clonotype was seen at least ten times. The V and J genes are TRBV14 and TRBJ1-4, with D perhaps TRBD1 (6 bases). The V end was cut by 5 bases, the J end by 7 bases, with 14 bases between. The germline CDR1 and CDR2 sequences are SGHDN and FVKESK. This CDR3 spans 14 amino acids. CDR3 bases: TGTGCCAGCAGCTTGGACAGATACGGTGAAAAACTGTTTTTT. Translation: CASSLDRYGEKLFF.

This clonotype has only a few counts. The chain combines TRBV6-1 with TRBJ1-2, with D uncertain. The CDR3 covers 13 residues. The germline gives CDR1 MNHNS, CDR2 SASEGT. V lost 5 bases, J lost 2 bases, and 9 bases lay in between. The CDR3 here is CASSLYRNYGYTF. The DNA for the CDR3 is TGTGCCAGCAGTCTCTACAGAAACTATGGCTACACCTTC.

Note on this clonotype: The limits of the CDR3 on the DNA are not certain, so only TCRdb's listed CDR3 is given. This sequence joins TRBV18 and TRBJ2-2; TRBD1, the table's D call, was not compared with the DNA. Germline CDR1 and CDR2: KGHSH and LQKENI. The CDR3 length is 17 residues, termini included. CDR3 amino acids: CASSRTGRGTGELFFFF.

CDR3 sequence: CASSFRQGEDEQYF. The CDR3, as DNA: TGTGCCAGCAGCTTCCGACAGGGCGAGGACGAGCAGTACTTC. V gene TRBV11-2 combines with J gene TRBJ2-7, with 7 bases identical to TRBD1. The CDR3 loop spans 14 amino acids. The germline V gene encodes CDR1 SGHAT and CDR2 FQNNGV. The trim removed 3 bases at V and 5 bases at J, leaving 7 bases unmatched.

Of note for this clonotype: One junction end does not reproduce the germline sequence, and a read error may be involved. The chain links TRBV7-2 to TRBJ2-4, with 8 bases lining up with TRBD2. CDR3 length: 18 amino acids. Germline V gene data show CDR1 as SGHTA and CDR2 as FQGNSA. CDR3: CASSSDESAGAAINIQYF. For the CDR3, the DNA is TGTGCCAGCAGCTCCGACGAATCAGCGGGGGCCGCCATAAACATTCAGTACTTC. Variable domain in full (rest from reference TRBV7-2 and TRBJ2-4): GAGVSQSPSNKVTEKGKDVELRCDPISGHTALYWYRQSLGQGLEFLIYFQGNSAPDKSGLPSDRFSAERTGGSVSTLTIQRTQQEDSAVYLCASSSDESAGAAINIQYFGAGTRLSVL.

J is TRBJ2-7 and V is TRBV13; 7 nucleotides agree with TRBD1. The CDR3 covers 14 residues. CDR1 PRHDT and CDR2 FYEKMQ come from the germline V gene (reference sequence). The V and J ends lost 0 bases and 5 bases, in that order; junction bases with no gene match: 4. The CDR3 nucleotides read TGTGCCAGCAGCTTAGGGACAGGGTTCCACGAGCAGTACTTC. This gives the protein CASSLGTGFHEQYF.

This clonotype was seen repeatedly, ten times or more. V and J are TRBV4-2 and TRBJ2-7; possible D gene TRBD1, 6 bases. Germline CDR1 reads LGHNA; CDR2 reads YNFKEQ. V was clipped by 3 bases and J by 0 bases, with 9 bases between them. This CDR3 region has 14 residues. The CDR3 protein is CASSHTGSSYEQYF. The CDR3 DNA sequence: TGTGCCAGCAGCCACACAGGGAGCTCCTACGAGCAGTACTTC.

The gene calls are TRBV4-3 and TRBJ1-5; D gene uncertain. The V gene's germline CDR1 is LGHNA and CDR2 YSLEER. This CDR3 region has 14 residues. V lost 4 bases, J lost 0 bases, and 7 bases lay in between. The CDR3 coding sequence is TGCGCCAGCAGCCCGATGGATAGCAATCAGCCCCAGCATTTT. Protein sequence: CASSPMDSNQPQHF.

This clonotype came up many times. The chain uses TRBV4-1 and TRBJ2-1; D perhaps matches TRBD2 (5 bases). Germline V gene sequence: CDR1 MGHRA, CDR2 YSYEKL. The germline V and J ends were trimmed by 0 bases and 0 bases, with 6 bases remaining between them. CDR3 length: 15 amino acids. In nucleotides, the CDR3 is TGCGCCAGCAGCCAAGAGGAGGTCTCCTACAATGAGCAGTTCTTC. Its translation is CASSQEEVSYNEQFF.

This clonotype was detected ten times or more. This chain's CDR3 is CASSLDSPGLVGEQYF. The CDR3 nucleotides read TGTGCCAGCAGCTTGGACAGCCCGGGACTAGTCGGCGAGCAGTACTTC. The rearrangement uses TRBV5-6 and TRBJ2-7, with 8 bases lining up with TRBD2. The J segment lost 6 bases and the V segment lost 0 bases, leaving 11 bases of the junction unmatched. This CDR3 contains 16 residues. Germline values: CDR1 SGHDT, CDR2 YYEEEE.

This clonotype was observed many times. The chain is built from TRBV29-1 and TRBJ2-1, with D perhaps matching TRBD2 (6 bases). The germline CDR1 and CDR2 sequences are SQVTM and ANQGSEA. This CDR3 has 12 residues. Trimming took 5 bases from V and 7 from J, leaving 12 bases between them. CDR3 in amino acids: CSVRREMNEQFF. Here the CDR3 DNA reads TGCAGCGTTCGTCGGGAGATGAATGAGCAGTTCTTC.

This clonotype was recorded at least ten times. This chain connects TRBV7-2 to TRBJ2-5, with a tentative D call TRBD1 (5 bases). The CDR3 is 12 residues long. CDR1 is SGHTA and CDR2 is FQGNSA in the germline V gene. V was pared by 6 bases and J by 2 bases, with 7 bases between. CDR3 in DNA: TGTGCCAGCAGAAAGGGGCAAGAGACCCAGTACTTC. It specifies CASRKGQETQYF.

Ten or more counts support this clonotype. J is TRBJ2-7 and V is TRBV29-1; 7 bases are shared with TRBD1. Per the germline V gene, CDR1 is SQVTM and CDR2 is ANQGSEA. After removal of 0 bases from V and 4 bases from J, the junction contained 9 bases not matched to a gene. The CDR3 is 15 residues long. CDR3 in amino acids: CSVEDEGGRGYEQYF. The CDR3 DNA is TGCAGCGTTGAAGATGAGGGTGGCAGGGGGTACGAGCAGTACTTC.

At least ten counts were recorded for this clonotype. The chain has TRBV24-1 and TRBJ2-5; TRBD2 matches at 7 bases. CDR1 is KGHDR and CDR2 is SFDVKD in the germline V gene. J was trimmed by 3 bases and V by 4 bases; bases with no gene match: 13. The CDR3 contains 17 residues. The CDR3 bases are TGTGCCACCAGTGACCCTGGACTAGGGGCGAGAAAAGAGACCCAGTACTTC. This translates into CATSDPGLGARKETQYF.

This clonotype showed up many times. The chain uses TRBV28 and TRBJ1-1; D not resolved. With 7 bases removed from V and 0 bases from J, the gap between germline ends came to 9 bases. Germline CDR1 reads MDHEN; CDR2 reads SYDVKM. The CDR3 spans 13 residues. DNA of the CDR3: TGTGCCAGCAACGGGAATATGAACACTGAAGCTTTCTTT. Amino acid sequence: CASNGNMNTEAFF.

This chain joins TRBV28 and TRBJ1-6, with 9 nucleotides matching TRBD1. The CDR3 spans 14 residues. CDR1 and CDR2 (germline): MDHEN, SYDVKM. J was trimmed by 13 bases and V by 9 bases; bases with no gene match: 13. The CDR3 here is CASINAGTGNPLHF. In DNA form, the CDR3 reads TGTGCCAGTATTAACGCCGGGACAGGGAACCCCCTCCACTTT.

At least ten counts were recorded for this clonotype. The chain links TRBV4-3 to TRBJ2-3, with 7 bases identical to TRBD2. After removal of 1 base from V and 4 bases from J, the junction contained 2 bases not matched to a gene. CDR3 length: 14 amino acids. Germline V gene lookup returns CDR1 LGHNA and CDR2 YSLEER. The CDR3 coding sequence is TGCGCCAGCAGCCAAGCGGGGGGATCAGATACGCAGTATTTT. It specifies CASSQAGGSDTQYF.

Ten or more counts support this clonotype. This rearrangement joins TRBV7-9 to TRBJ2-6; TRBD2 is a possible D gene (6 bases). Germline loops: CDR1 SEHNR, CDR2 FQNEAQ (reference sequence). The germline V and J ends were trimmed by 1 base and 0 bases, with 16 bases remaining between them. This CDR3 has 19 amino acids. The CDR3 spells CASSLGLGVKNSGANVLTF. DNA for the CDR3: TGTGCCAGCAGCTTAGGACTAGGAGTGAAAAACTCTGGGGCCAACGTCCTGACTTTC. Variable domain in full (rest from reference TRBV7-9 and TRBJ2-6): DTGVSQNPRHKITKRGQNVTFRCDPISEHNRLYWYRQTLGQGPEFLTYFQNEAQLEKSRLLSDRFSAERPKGSFSTLEIQRTEQGDSAMYLCASSLGLGVKNSGANVLTFGAGSRLTVL.

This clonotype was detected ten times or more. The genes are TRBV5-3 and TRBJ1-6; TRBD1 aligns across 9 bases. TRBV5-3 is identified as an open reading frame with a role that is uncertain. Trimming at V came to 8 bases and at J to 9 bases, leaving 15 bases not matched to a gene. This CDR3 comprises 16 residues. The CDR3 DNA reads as TGTGCCAGCAGTCGATTTACAGGGGGCGGTGGTTCACCCCTCCACTTT. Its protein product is CASSRFTGGGGSPLHF.

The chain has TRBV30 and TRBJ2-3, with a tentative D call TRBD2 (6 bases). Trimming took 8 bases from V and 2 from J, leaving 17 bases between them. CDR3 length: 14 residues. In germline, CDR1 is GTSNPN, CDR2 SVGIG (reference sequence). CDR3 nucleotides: TGTGCCGTCACCCAGGGACTTCTCACAGATACGCAGTATTTT. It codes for CAVTQGLLTDTQYF.

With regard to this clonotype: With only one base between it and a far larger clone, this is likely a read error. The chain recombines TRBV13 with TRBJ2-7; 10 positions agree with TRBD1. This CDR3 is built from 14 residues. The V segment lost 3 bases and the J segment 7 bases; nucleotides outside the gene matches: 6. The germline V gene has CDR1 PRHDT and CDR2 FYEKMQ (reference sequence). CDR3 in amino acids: CASSFRDRGNEQYF. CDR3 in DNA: TGTGCCAGCAGCTTCCGGGACAGGGGCAATGAGCAGTACTTC.

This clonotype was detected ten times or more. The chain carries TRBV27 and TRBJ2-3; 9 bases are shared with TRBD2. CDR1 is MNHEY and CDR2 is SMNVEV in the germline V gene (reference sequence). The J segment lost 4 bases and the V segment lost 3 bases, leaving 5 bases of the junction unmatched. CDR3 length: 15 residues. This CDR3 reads CASSLWTSAADTQYF. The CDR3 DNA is TGTGCCAGCAGTTTGTGGACTAGCGCGGCAGATACGCAGTATTTT.

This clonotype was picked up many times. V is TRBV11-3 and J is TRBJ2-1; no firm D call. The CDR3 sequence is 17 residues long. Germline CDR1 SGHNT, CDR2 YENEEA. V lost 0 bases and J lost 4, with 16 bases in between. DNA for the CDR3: TGTGCCAGCAGCTTAGATTTAGGGCCTGCGCCTTACAATGAGCAGTTCTTC. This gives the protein CASSLDLGPAPYNEQFF.

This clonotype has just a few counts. The CDR3 reads CSVHSGNEQFF. The CDR3 coding sequence is TGCAGCGTTCACAGCGGGAACGAGCAGTTCTTC. The V and J genes are TRBV29-1 and TRBJ2-1; 7 bases fit TRBD2. The ends lost 5 bases at V and 10 bases at J; junction bases unmatched: 5. The CDR3 extends over 11 amino acids. Germline V gene sequence: CDR1 SQVTM, CDR2 ANQGSEA.

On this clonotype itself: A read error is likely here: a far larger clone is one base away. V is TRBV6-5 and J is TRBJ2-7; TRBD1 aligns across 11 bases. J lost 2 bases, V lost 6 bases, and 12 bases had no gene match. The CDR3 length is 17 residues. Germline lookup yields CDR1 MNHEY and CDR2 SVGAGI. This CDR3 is CASSEGTGGNVPYEQYF. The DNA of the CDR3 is TGTGCCAGCAGCGAAGGGACAGGGGGAAACGTGCCCTACGAGCAGTACTTC.